The 12 T cell receptor beta chains below were found in one sample sequenced in a study of CD8+ T cells in alopecia areata listed by TCRdb under 2018. Libraries were made using the immunoSEQ multiplex PCR assay. RNA was extracted from all samples and reverse transcribed into cDNA, which served as template for TCR sequencing. TCRdb took over this immuneACCESS table, retaining in-frame rearrangements with V and J assigned. Such tables are incomplete; in checked studies, under half of the missing clones stem from an unresolved V gene, and the remainder is unexplained. The sample has about 99,000 clones on record, 55% of them singletons. The ten largest clones take up 7.5% to 9% of the sample. Specimen: CD4+ T cells sorted from blood. The receptors derive from a human donor in good health.

This clone ranks as medium-sized. The chain employs TRBV28 and TRBJ2-4; D remains unclear. Trimming took 5 bases from V and 7 from J, leaving 15 bases between them. Germline CDR1 MDHEN, CDR2 SYDVKM. This CDR3 has 14 amino acids. This chain's CDR3 is CASSGQNSGNIQYF. CDR3 bases: TGTGCCAGCAGTGGCCAGAACTCGGGCAACATTCAGTACTTC.

The gene calls are TRBV18 and TRBJ1-1; D not resolved. Trimming cost V 3 bases and J 3 bases, with 5 bases left between them. CDR3 size: 12 residues. Germline values: CDR1 KGHSH, CDR2 LQKENI. CDR3 in amino acids: CASSPQDTEAFF. The CDR3 region has the DNA TGTGCCAGCTCACCGCAGGACACTGAAGCTTTCTTT.

The chain recombines TRBV25-1 with TRBJ1-2, with 8 nucleotides matching TRBD1. Unmatched junction bases numbered 4, after V lost 5 bases and J lost 8 bases. CDR1 is MGHDK, CDR2 SYGVNS, per germline. The CDR3 consists of 12 residues. This CDR3 reads CASSQDRGGYTF. In DNA form, the CDR3 reads TGTGCCAGCAGTCAAGACAGGGGAGGCTACACCTTC.

The chain employs TRBV5-4 and TRBJ1-2; 12 nucleotides match TRBD1. Unmatched junction bases numbered 5, after V lost 5 bases and J lost 6 bases. CDR3 length equals 14 residues. Germline CDR1 SGHNT, CDR2 YYREEE (reference sequence). The CDR3 loop is CASRPGQGADGYTF. In nucleotides, the CDR3 is TGTGCCAGCAGGCCGGGACAGGGGGCGGATGGCTACACCTTC.

This chain joins TRBV5-1 and TRBJ2-1; D may be TRBD1 (5 bases). Deletions cut 6 bases from V and 6 bases from J, with 19 bases between. In germline, CDR1 is SGHRS, CDR2 YFSETQ. CDR3 length: 15 amino acids. This CDR3 is CASTAPETASNEQFF. The CDR3 DNA reads TGCGCCAGCACCGCACCGGAGACAGCCAGCAATGAGCAGTTCTTC.

This clone was detected only once. The chain couples TRBV6-6 to TRBJ2-2, with unresolved D. The germline CDR1 and CDR2 sequences are MNHNY and SVGAGI (reference sequence). The CDR3 runs to 14 residues. V lost 5 bases to trimming and J lost 7 bases, with 14 bases between them. The DNA for the CDR3 is TGTGCCAGCAGTGCAACTTCGATGATCGGGGAGCTGTTTTTT. Translation: CASSATSMIGELFF.

V and J are TRBV10-3 and TRBJ2-5; 7 bases line up with TRBD1. Gene TRBJ2-7 matches the end of the DNA better, so the J call may be wrong. Germline V gene lookup returns CDR1 ENHRY and CDR2 SYGVKD. CDR3 size: 13 residues. CDR3 nucleotide sequence: TGTGCCATGGGGTCAGGGGGATCCTACGAGCAGTACTTC. It translates to CAMGSGGSYEQYF.

The V and J genes are TRBV6-5 and TRBJ1-1, with TRBD1 matching over 12 bases. V gave up 6 bases and J gave up 4 bases; unmatched junction bases: 6. This CDR3 region has 15 residues. Germline V lookup: CDR1 MNHEY, CDR2 SVGAGI. DNA of the CDR3: TGTGCCAGCAGCCAGGGACAGGGGGCATTCACTGAAGCTTTCTTT. Its translation: CASSQGQGAFTEAFF.

This clone was seen a few times. At one boundary the junction diverges from the germline segment, which might be a read error. J is TRBJ1-4 and V is TRBV28; no definite D call. CDR3 length: 12 residues. CDR1 is MDHEN and CDR2 is SYDVKM in the germline V gene. DNA of the CDR3: TGTGCCAGCAGTTTGGTCCATGAAGAACTGTTTTTT. Translation gives CASSLVHEELFF.

V usage is TRBV5-1 and J usage is TRBJ2-1; 8 bases match TRBD1. V was pared by 6 bases and J by 3 bases, with 5 bases of the junction left unmatched. There are 14 residues in the CDR3. The germline CDR1 and CDR2 sequences are SGHRS and YFSETQ. DNA for the CDR3: TGCGCCAGCACGACAGGGGATCGCTACAATGAGCAGTTCTTC. Amino acid sequence: CASTTGDRYNEQFF.

The chain has TRBV4-3 and TRBJ1-2; D gene uncertain. This CDR3 comprises 15 residues. Looked up from germline, CDR1 is LGHNA and CDR2 is YSLEER. Trimming took off 0 bases at V and 4 bases at J, with 12 bases between the two ends. CDR3 in DNA: TGCGCCAGCAGCCAAGAATGGACTTACGGCTATGGCTACACCTTC. Translating gives CASSQEWTYGYGYTF.

This chain joins TRBV2 and TRBJ1-5; tentative D call: TRBD1 (5 bases). CDR1 SNHLY and CDR2 FYNNEI come from the germline V gene. This CDR3 is 16 amino acids long. Trimming removed 3 bases at V and 4 bases at J, with 16 bases between. The CDR3 is CASSDWAKGKNQPQHF. The CDR3 region has the DNA TGTGCCAGCAGTGATTGGGCGAAGGGGAAGAATCAGCCCCAGCATTTT.